This entry lists 9 T cell receptor beta chains sequenced from one sample in a study of cytomegalovirus exposure and HLA in healthy donors. Researchers ran the PCR with 60 Vbeta and 13 Jbeta primers. The repertoire was sequenced with immunoSEQ multiplex PCR; TCRdb's copy has only in-frame clones and lacks some. The repertoire holds approximately 150,000 clones, roughly two thirds seen once, with under 3.5% in the top ten. Sequencing was performed on PBMCs. The source of these receptors is a woman aged 30 to 39 in good health and CMV-seronegative.

This clone was detected only a few times. J is TRBJ1-3 and V is TRBV6-1; 8 positions agree with TRBD1. Looked up from germline, CDR1 is MNHNS and CDR2 is SASEGT. Trimming cost V 5 bases and J 0 bases; bases outside gene matches: 3. This CDR3 spans 15 amino acids. The CDR3 DNA follows: TGTGCCAGCAGTTGGACAGGGAACTCTGGAAACACCATATATTTT. This codes for CASSWTGNSGNTIYF.

Only a few counts were recorded for this clone. One end of the junction varies from germline; a read error may be responsible. The chain couples TRBV11-2 to TRBJ2-7, with D perhaps matching TRBD1 (6 bases). The CDR3 length is 16 residues. Germline CDR1 SGHAT, CDR2 FQNNGV. In nucleotides, the CDR3 is TGTGCCAGCAACGATTACATGGGACAACCGATCTACGATCAGTACTTC. Translated: CASNDYMGQPIYDQYF.

The rearrangement uses TRBV7-2 and TRBJ2-2; the match to TRBD1 covers 7 bases. This CDR3 contains 14 residues. From germline, CDR1 is SGHTA and CDR2 FQGNSA. After removal of 4 bases from V and 5 bases from J, the junction contained 4 bases not matched to a gene. The CDR3 DNA sequence: TGTGCCAGCAGCTCGGGACAGCCGACCGGGGAGCTGTTTTTT. As protein: CASSSGQPTGELFF.

As to this clone: At the DNA level, this CDR3 is encoded by other sequences in the same sample as well. This chain joins TRBV29-1 and TRBJ2-7, with 10 nucleotides matching TRBD1. This CDR3 region has 15 residues. Germline V gene data show CDR1 as SQVTM and CDR2 as ANQGSEA. The J segment lost 2 bases and the V segment lost 7 bases, leaving 11 bases of the junction unmatched. The CDR3 DNA reads as TGCAGCGCTACCGGAGGGGACAGGGGACCCTACGAGCAGTACTTC. Its protein product is CSATGGDRGPYEQYF.

This chain uses TRBV29-1 with TRBJ1-3, with 9 bases lining up with TRBD1. CDR3 length: 18 amino acids. Unmatched junction bases numbered 15, after V lost 2 bases and J lost 4 bases. Germline V gene data show CDR1 as SQVTM and CDR2 as ANQGSEA. In nucleotides, the CDR3 is TGCAGCGTTGAACTTTTCCGGGACAGGGAAGAATTCGGAAACACCATATATTTT. Translating it yields CSVELFRDREEFGNTIYF.

The table lists this clone with a few counts. This chain connects TRBV5-1 to TRBJ2-3, with 10 bases lining up with TRBD2. The CDR3 consists of 15 residues. The J segment lost 3 bases and the V segment lost 4 bases, leaving 5 bases of the junction unmatched. The germline V gene has CDR1 SGHRS and CDR2 YFSETQ. CDR3 coding DNA: TGCGCCAGCAGCCAGAGCGGGGGGGCGACAGATACGCAGTATTTT. Encoded protein: CASSQSGGATDTQYF.

The chain couples TRBV5-3 to TRBJ2-1, with TRBD1 identical over 7 bases. TRBV5-3 is designated an ORF whose function remains uncertain. After removal of 7 bases from V and 0 bases from J, the junction contained 7 bases not matched to a gene. The CDR3 covers 15 residues. CDR3 in amino acids: CAREKQGTSYNEQFF. CDR3 coding DNA: TGTGCCAGAGAAAAACAGGGGACCTCCTACAATGAGCAGTTCTTC.

This rearrangement joins TRBV7-2 to TRBJ2-2; D not resolved. The CDR3 extends over 15 amino acids. Trimming removed 3 bases from V and 2 bases from J, with 10 bases in between. CDR1 is SGHTA and CDR2 is FQGNSA in the germline V gene. CDR3 protein: CASSFILSNTGELFF. The CDR3 DNA follows: TGTGCCAGCAGCTTTATTCTAAGTAACACCGGGGAGCTGTTTTTT.

The J gene is TRBJ1-1, the V gene TRBV18; D is unclear. Deletions cut 4 bases from V and 3 bases from J, with 12 bases between. The CDR3 length is 14 residues. The germline V gene encodes CDR1 KGHSH and CDR2 LQKENI. The CDR3 DNA is TGTGCCAGCTCACTTGACCTCGGGGACACTGAAGCTTTCTTT. Translated, it gives CASSLDLGDTEAFF. Drawing the rest from reference TRBV18 and TRBJ1-1, the complete variable domain is NAGVMQNPRHLVRRRGQEARLRCSPMKGHSHVYWYRQLPEEGLKFMVYLQKENIIDESGMPKERFSAEFPKEGPSILRIQQVVRGDSAAYFCASSLDLGDTEAFFGQGTRLTVV.